This section outlines one TCR beta chain sequence together with its context. The antigen is unknown. The PCR used 60 Vbeta and 13 Jbeta primers. The protocol was immunoSEQ multiplex PCR, while the TCRdb copy is restricted to in-frame clones and leaves out a portion. The table lists 90,000 to 120,000 clones, roughly 84% of them singletons, with approximately 1.2% in the top ten. This sample is drawn from a study of cytomegalovirus exposure and HLA in healthy donors. Study-wide findings and caveats: CMV serostatus was the sole immune exposure information available. TCR beta V segments were, for the most part, productive about 87% or about 30% of the time in an earlier analysis.

In germline, CDR1 is SGHKS, CDR2 YYEKEE (reference sequence). Trimming at V came to 2 bases and at J to 1 base, leaving 3 bases not matched to a gene. This CDR3 region has 15 residues. This receptor was obtained from a woman between 18 and 30 years old in good health and CMV-seronegative. The sample comprised PBMCs. This rearrangement joins TRBV5-5 to TRBJ2-7, with 10 bases aligning to TRBD1. Here the CDR3 reads CASSFGQGGSYEQYF. The CDR3 DNA reads as TGTGCCAGCAGCTTCGGACAGGGGGGTTCCTACGAGCAGTACTTC. The entire variable domain, with the rest obtained from reference TRBV5-5 and TRBJ2-7, is as follows: DAGVTQSPTHLIKTRGQQVTLRCSPISGHKSVSWYQQVLGQGPQFIFQYYEKEERGRGNFPDRFSARQFPNYSSELNVNALLLGDSALYLCASSFGQGGSYEQYFGPGTRLTVT.